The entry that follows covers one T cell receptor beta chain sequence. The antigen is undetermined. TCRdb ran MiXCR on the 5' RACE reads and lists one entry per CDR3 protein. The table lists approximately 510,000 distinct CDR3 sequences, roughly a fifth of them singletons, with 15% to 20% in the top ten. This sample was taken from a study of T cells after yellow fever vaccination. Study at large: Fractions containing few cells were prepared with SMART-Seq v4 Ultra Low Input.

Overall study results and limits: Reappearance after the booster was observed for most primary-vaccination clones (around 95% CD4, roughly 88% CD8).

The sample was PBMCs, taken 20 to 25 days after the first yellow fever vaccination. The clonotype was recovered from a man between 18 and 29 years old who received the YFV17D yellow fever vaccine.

Written as DNA, the CDR3 is TGTGCCAGCAGTTTACTCGGGACAGGGTTCCGGGAGACCCAGTACTTC. Translation: CASSLLGTGFRETQYF. The chain carries TRBV12-3 or TRBV12-4 and TRBJ2-5; 9 positions agree with TRBD1. The ends lost 2 bases at V and 5 bases at J; junction bases unmatched: 9. The CDR3 runs to 16 residues.